The 6 T cell receptor beta chains below come from one sample, sequenced in a study of naive and memory T cell subsets. Both TRBC1 and TRBC2 were covered by a beta constant-region primer of two equimolar oligonucleotides. The ligated cDNA underwent four PCR rounds using SP2 and nested alpha and beta constant-region primers. MiXCR, applied by TCRdb to the UMI-ligation and nested PCR reads, yields one record per CDR3 protein. The data contain some 31,000 distinct CDR3 sequences, about 18% of them seen just once; the ten biggest clones take up less than 3.5%. Sequencing used effector memory CD4+ T cells from blood. Subset noted: effector memory, CD45RA- CD27-. The receptors were sampled from a human donor in good health.

This chain connects TRBV25-1 to TRBJ2-3; D might be TRBD1 or TRBD2, each matching 5 bases. The V end lost 5 bases, the J end lost 5 bases, and 29 bases lay between the germline ends. This CDR3 comprises 19 residues. CDR1 and CDR2 (germline): MGHDK, SYGVNS. CDR3: CASSRPSESPRDQGDTQYF. The DNA for the CDR3 is TGTGCCAGCAGTAGGCCCTCCGAGAGTCCCCGGGACCAGGGAGATACGCAGTATTTT.

This clonotype was seen more than once but under ten times. The chain links TRBV11-2 to TRBJ2-3; 7 bases line up with TRBD2. The V gene end was trimmed by 0 bases and the J gene end by 3 bases; junction bases not matched to a gene: 3. The CDR3 totals 15 residues. CDR1 is SGHAT and CDR2 is FQNNGV in the germline V gene. In DNA form, the CDR3 reads TGTGCCAGCAGCTTAGAGCAGGGAGGGACAGATACGCAGTATTTT. Protein sequence: CASSLEQGGTDTQYF.

This clonotype was counted ten times or more. The V gene is TRBV29-1, the J gene TRBJ2-5, with D possibly being TRBD2 (6 bases). V was pared by 5 bases and J by 2 bases, with 9 bases between. In germline, CDR1 is SQVTM, CDR2 ANQGSEA. The CDR3 totals 12 residues. The CDR3 bases are TGCAGCGTTCTAGGACTACAAGAGACCCAGTACTTC. It encodes CSVLGLQETQYF. Supplemented by reference TRBV29-1 and TRBJ2-5, the full variable domain reads SAVISQKPSRDICQRGTSLTIQCQVDSQVTMMFWYRQQPGQSLTLIATANQGSEATYESGFVIDKFPISRPNLTFSTLTVSNMSPEDSSIYLCSVLGLQETQYFGPGTRLLVL.

This clonotype was found a few times. V usage is TRBV14 and J usage is TRBJ2-7, with 9 positions matching TRBD1. V shed 4 bases and J 3 bases; nucleotides not matched to a gene: 4. The CDR3 sequence is 14 residues long. Germline assignment: CDR1 SGHDN and CDR2 FVKESK. This CDR3 reads CASSPGTGFYEQYF. The CDR3 nucleotides are TGTGCCAGCAGCCCCGGGACAGGGTTCTACGAGCAGTACTTC. The whole variable domain, remainder taken from reference TRBV14 and TRBJ2-7, is EAGVTQFPSHSVIEKGQTVTLRCDPISGHDNLYWYRRVMGKEIKFLLHFVKESKQDESGMPNNRFLAERTGGTYSTLKVQPAELEDSGVYFCASSPGTGFYEQYFGPGTRLTVT.

The CDR3 DNA reads as TGCAGCGTTTGGGACAGGGCCTCTGGAAACACCATATATTTT. Amino acids: CSVWDRASGNTIYF. This chain links TRBV29-1 with TRBJ1-3; 9 nucleotides agree with TRBD1. V was pared by 5 bases and J by 0 bases, with 2 bases of the junction left unmatched. The CDR3 has 14 residues. Germline V lookup: CDR1 SQVTM, CDR2 ANQGSEA.

This clonotype showed up just a few times. This chain joins TRBV6-2 or TRBV6-3 and TRBJ2-1; possible D gene TRBD2, 5 bases. V lost 6 bases and J lost 10, with 10 bases in between. This CDR3 is built from 11 residues. The germline CDR1 and CDR2 sequences are MNHEY and SVGEGT. CDR3 loop: CASSHWEEQFF. The CDR3 DNA follows: TGTGCCAGCAGCCACTGGGAGGAGCAGTTCTTC.